This T cell receptor (beta chain) is from a study of shared clonotypes between healthy human individuals. The protocol was immunoSEQ multiplex PCR, while the TCRdb copy is restricted to in-frame clones and leaves out a portion. Among around 750,000 clones, around two thirds were seen once, and the ten largest hold approximately 1.6%. Trimming left V 1 base short and J 8 bases short, with 17 bases between. Germline assignment: CDR1 SGHVS and CDR2 FQNEAQ. The CDR3 is made up of 16 amino acids. Sequencing was done on a sample of memory CD4+ T cells sorted from blood. Sample subset: CD45RA-negative fraction. The TCR comes from a woman aged 30 to 39 in good health. The V and J genes are TRBV7-8 and TRBJ1-4; tentative D call: TRBD1 (6 bases). CDR3 sequence (DNA): TGTGCCAGCAGCTTAGGTGATCGGGGGCTTTTAGAAAAACTGTTTTTT. This encodes CASSLGDRGLLEKLFF. Combining the CDR3 with reference TRBV7-8 and TRBJ1-4 gives the whole variable domain GAGVSQSPRYKVAKRGQDVALRCDPISGHVSLFWYQQALGQGPEFLTYFQNEAQLDKSGLPSDRFFAERPEGSVSTLKIQRTQQEDSAVYLCASSLGDRGLLEKLFFGSGTQLSVL.